This record looks at one TCR beta chain sequence and its context. This sample stems from a study of cytomegalovirus exposure and HLA in healthy donors. This PCR relied on a set of 60 Vbeta primers and 13 Jbeta primers. Here immunoSEQ multiplex PCR was the method, and the copy in TCRdb shows in-frame clones only, minus some. The sample lists around 200,000 clones; around three quarters were seen once. This CDR3 region has 13 residues. Germline V gives CDR1 MDHEN, CDR2 SYDVKM. The clonotype originates from a woman aged 25-40 years in good health and CMV-seropositive. Material for sequencing was PBMCs. V and J are TRBV28 and TRBJ1-4, with no clear D. The DNA end is more similar to TRBJ2-2, so the J call may be wrong. CDR3 nucleotides: TGTGCCAGCAGTTTAAGTACCGTTTGGGAGCTGTTTTTT. This gives the protein CASSLSTVWELFF.